This TCR beta chain is from a study of shared clonotypes between healthy human individuals. Overall study context: For every donor, three CD4 naive, three CD4 memory, two CD8 naive and one CD8 memory plates were used. Whole-study results and caveats: The sharing of 4.5% to 5% of naive CD4 clonotypes was seen across a few donors.

This CDR3 comprises 12 residues. Per the germline V gene, CDR1 is SNHLY and CDR2 is FYNNEI. V shed 10 bases and J shed 5 bases, with 15 bases lying between them. As concerns this clone: Its antigen is not identified.

Libraries were prepared by immunoSEQ multiplex PCR; TCRdb keeps only in-frame clonotypes and omits some of them. The repertoire holds roughly 1.5 million clones, with approximately 98% as singletons. The sample comprised naive CD4+ T cells sorted from blood. Subset specified: CD45RA+ positively selected. This clonotype was obtained from a man younger than 45 in good health. V gene TRBV2 combines with J gene TRBJ2-7; possibly TRBD1 for D (5 bases). The CDR3 bases are TGTGCCATACAACAGGCAAGTCACGAGCAGTACTTC. It translates to CAIQQASHEQYF.